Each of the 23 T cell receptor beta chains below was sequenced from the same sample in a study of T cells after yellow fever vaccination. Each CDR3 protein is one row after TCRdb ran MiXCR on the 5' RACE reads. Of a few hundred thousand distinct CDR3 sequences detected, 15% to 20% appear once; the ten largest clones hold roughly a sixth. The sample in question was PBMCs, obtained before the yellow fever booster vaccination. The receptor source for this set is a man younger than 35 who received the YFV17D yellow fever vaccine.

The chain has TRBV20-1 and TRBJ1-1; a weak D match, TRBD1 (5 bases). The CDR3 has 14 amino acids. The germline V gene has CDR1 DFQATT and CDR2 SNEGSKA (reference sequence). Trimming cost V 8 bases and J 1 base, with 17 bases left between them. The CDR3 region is CSTNNPRANTEAFF. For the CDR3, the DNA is TGCAGTACCAACAACCCCAGGGCGAACACTGAAGCTTTCTTT.

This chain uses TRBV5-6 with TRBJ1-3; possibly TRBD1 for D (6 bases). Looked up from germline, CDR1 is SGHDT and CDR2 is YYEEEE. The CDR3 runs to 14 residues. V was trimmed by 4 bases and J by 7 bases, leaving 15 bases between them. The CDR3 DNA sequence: TGTGCCAGCAGCACGGACAGTAATTGGAACACCATATATTTT. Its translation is CASSTDSNWNTIYF.

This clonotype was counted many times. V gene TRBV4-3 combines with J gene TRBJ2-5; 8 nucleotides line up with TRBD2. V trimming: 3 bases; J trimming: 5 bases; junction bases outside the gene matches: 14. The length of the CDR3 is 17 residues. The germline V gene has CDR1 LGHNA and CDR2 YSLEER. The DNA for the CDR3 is TGCGCCAGCAGCCAGGGCCCCGTGACGGGGGGGCAGGAGACCCAGTACTTC. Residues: CASSQGPVTGGQETQYF.

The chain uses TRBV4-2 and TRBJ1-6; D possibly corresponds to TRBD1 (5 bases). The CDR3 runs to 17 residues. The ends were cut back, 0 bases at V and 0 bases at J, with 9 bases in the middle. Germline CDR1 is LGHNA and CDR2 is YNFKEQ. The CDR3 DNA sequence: TGTGCCAGCAGCCAAGAGGCAGGGAGCTCCTATAATTCACCCCTCCACTTT. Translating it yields CASSQEAGSSYNSPLHF.

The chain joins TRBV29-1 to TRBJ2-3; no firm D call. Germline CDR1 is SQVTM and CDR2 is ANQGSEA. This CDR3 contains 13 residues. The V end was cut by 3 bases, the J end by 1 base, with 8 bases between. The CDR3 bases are TGCAGCGTTGAGGCCTCAGGCACAGATACGCAGTATTTT. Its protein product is CSVEASGTDTQYF.

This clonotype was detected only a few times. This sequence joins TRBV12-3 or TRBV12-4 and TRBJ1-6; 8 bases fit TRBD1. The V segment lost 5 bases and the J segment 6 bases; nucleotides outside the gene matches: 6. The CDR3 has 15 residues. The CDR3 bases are TGTGCCAGCAGTCGTCGACAGGGGAGTAATTCACCCCTCCACTTT. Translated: CASSRRQGSNSPLHF.

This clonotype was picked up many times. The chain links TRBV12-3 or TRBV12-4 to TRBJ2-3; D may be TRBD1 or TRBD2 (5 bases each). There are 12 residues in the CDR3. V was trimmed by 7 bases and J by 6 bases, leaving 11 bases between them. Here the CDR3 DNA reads TGTGCCAGCACCCTGGGGGAGGATACGCAGTATTTT. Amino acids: CASTLGEDTQYF.

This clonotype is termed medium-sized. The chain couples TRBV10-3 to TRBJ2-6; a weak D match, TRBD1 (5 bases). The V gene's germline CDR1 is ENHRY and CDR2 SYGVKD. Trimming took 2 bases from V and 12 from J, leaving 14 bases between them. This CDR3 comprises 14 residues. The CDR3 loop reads CAISEPRAGFVLTF. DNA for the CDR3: TGTGCCATCAGTGAGCCTAGGGCAGGGTTCGTCCTGACTTTC.

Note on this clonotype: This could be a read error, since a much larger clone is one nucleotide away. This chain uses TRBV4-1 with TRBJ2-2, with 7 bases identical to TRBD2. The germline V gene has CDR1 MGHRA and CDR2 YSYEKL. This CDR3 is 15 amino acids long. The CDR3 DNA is TGCGCCAGCAGCCAAGCAAGCGGGGTTGACGGGGAGCTGCTTTTT. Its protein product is CASSQASGVDGELLF.

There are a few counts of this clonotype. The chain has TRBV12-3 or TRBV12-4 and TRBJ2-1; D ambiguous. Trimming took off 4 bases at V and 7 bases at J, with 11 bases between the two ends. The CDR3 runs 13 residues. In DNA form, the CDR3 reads TGTGCCAGCAGTTCTCGGCCCCGAAATGAGCAGTTCTTC. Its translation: CASSSRPRNEQFF.

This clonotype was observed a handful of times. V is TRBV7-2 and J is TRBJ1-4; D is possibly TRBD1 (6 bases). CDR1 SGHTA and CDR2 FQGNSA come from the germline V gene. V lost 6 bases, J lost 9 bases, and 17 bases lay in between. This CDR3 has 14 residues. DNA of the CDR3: TGTGCCAGCAGTACTTCCGGGACAATTCAAAAACTGTTTTTT. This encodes CASSTSGTIQKLFF.

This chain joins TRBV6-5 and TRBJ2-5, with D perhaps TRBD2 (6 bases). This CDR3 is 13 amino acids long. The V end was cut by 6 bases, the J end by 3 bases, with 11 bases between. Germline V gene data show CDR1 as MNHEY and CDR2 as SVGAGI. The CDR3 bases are TGTGCCAGCAGCCGGACTACGGAAGAGACCCAGTACTTC. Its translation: CASSRTTEETQYF.

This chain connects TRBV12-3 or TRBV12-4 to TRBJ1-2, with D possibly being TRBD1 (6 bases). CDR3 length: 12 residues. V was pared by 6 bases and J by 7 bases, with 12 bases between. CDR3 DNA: TGTGCCAGCAGCCCCGGGGGGGCTGGCTACACCTTC. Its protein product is CASSPGGAGYTF.

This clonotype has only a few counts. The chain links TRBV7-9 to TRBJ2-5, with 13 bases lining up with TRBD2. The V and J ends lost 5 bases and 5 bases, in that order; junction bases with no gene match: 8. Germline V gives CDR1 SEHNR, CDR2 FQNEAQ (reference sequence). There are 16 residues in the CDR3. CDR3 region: CASSPLGLAGRETQYF. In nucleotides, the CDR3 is TGTGCCAGCAGCCCCCTGGGACTAGCGGGGCGTGAGACCCAGTACTTC.

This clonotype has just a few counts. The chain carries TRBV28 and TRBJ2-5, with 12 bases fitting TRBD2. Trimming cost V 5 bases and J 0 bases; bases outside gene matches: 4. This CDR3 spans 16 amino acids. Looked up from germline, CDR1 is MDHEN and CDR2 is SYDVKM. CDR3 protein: CASSTSGGRYQETQYF. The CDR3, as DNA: TGTGCCAGCAGTACTAGCGGGGGGCGCTACCAAGAGACCCAGTACTTC.

CDR3 in DNA: TGTGCCAGCAGCAGCCGGGACAGGGGCTACAATGAGCAGTTCTTC. It specifies CASSSRDRGYNEQFF. The rearrangement uses TRBV7-2 and TRBJ2-1, with 10 nucleotides matching TRBD1. Trimming took 5 bases from V and 3 from J; bases not matched to a gene: 4. The germline gives CDR1 SGHTA, CDR2 FQGNSA. CDR3 length: 15 residues. Filled out from reference TRBV7-2 and TRBJ2-1, the complete variable domain reads GAGVSQSPSNKVTEKGKDVELRCDPISGHTALYWYRQSLGQGLEFLIYFQGNSAPDKSGLPSDRFSAERTGGSVSTLTIQRTQQEDSAVYLCASSSRDRGYNEQFFGPGTRLTVL.

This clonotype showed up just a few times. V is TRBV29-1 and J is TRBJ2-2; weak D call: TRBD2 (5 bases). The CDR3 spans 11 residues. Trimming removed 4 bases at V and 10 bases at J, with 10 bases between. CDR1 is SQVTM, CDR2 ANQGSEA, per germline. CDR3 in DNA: TGCAGCGTTGTAACCGGGAAGGAGCTGTTTTTT. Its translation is CSVVTGKELFF.

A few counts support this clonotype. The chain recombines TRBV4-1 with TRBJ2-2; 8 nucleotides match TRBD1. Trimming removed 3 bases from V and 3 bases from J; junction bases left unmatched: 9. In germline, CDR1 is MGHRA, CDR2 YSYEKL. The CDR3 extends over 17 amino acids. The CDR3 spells CASSQPKQGVDTGELFF. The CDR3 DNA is TGCGCCAGCAGCCAGCCTAAACAGGGGGTGGACACCGGGGAGCTGTTTTTT.

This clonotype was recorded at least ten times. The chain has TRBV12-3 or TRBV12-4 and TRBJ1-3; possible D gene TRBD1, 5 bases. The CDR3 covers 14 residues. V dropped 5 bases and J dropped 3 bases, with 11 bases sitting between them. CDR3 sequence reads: CASSIRDGGNTIYF. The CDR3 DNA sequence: TGTGCCAGCAGTATCCGGGACGGTGGAAACACCATATATTTT.

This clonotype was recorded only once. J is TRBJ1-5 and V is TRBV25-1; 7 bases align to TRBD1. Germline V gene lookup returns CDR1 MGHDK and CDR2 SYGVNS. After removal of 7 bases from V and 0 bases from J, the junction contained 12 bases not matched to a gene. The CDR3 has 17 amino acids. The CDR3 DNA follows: TGTGCCAGCACCAAGGACAGGAGATTACCTAGCAATCAGCCCCAGCATTTT. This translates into CASTKDRRLPSNQPQHF.

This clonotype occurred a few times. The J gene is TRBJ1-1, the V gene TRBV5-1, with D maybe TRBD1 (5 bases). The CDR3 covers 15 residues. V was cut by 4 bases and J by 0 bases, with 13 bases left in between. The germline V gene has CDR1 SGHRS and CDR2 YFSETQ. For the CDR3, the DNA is TGCGCCAGCAGCCCCTGGCGGGGGGTGAACACTGAAGCTTTCTTT. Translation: CASSPWRGVNTEAFF.

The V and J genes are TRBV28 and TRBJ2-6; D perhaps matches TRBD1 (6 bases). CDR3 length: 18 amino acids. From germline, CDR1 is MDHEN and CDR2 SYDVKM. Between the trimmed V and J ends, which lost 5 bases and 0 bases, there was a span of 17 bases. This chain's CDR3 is CASSALQGFISGANVLTF. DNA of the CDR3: TGTGCCAGCAGTGCCTTACAGGGATTTATCTCTGGGGCCAACGTCCTGACTTTC.

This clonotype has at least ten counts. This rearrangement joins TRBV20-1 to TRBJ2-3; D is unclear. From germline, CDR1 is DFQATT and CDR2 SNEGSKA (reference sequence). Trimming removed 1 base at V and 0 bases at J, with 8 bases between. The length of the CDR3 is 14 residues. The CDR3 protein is CSARGLASTDTQYF. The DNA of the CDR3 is TGCAGTGCTAGAGGACTTGCGAGCACAGATACGCAGTATTTT.